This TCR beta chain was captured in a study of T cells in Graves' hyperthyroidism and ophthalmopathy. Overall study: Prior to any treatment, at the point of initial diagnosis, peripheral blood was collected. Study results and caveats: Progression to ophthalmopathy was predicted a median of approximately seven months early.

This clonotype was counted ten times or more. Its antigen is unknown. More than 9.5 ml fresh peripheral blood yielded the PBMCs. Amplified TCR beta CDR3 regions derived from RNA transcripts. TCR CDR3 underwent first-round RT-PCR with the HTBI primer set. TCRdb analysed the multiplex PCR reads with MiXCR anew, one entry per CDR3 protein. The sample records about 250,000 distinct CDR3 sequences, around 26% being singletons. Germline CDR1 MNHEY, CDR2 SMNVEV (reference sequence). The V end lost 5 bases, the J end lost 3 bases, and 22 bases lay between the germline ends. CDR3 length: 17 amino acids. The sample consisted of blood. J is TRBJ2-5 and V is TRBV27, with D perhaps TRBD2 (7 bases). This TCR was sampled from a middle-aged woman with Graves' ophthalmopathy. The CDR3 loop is CASSPYRRGASEETQYF. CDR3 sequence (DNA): TGTGCCAGCAGTCCCTACCGTCGGGGGGCTAGTGAAGAGACCCAGTACTTC.